The 30 T cell receptor beta chains listed next were all sequenced from one sample in a study of neoadjuvant anti-PD-1 for oral cavity cancer. Time point noted: after neoadjuvant nivolumab, at surgical resection. TCRdb's table, derived via immunoSEQ multiplex PCR, lists solely in-frame clones and lacks some. Of about 15,000 clones in the sample, 36% were seen once. Source: tumor tissue, taken after nivolumab (anti-PD-1) treatment. The receptors stem from a person aged 35-79 years with oral cavity squamous cell carcinoma.

The J gene is TRBJ2-3, the V gene TRBV28; possibly TRBD2 for D (5 bases). In germline, CDR1 is MDHEN, CDR2 SYDVKM. V lost 3 bases, J lost 0 bases, and 13 bases lay in between. The CDR3 sequence is 16 residues long. CDR3 sequence: CASSLAASTSTDTQYF. CDR3 DNA: TGTGCCAGCAGTTTGGCGGCTAGCACTAGCACAGATACGCAGTATTTT.

The chain joins TRBV7-7 to TRBJ2-7, with D tentatively TRBD1 (5 bases). The CDR3 is 14 amino acids. CDR1 and CDR2 from the germline V gene are SSHAT and FNYEAQ (reference sequence). V lost 2 bases and J 1 base, leaving 9 bases between the germline ends. CDR3 protein: CASSLNTGSYEQYF. Here the CDR3 DNA reads TGTGCCAGCAGCTTAAATACAGGATCCTACGAGCAGTACTTC.

In this sample, this clone turned up a few times. The chain carries TRBV7-2 and TRBJ1-1, with D possibly being TRBD1 (5 bases). Germline V CDR1 and CDR2: SGHTA, FQGNSA. The CDR3 covers 13 residues. Trimming left V 2 bases short and J 8 bases short, with 12 bases between. The CDR3 protein is CASSLRVRGEAFF. The CDR3 DNA is TGTGCCAGCAGCTTAAGAGTAAGGGGCGAAGCTTTCTTT.

The genes are TRBV5-1 and TRBJ2-5; 10 bases align to TRBD1. After removal of 5 bases from V and 3 bases from J, the junction contained 4 bases not matched to a gene. This CDR3 has 14 residues. Looked up from germline, CDR1 is SGHRS and CDR2 is YFSETQ. CDR3 in DNA: TGCGCCAGCAGTACCGGGACAGGGGAAGAGACCCAGTACTTC. Its translation is CASSTGTGEETQYF.

The chain combines TRBV6-6 with TRBJ2-1; D possibly corresponds to TRBD1 (6 bases). With 4 bases removed from V and 4 bases from J, the gap between germline ends came to 8 bases. Per germline, CDR1 MNHNY and CDR2 SVGAGI (reference sequence). The CDR3 totals 13 residues. The CDR3 nucleotides are TGTGCCAGCAGTTCACAGGGATACAATGAGCAGTTCTTC. It translates to CASSSQGYNEQFF.

The rearrangement links TRBV10-2 to TRBJ2-5; TRBD2 agrees at 11 bases. The germline V gene encodes CDR1 WSHSY and CDR2 SAAADI. With V trimmed by 5 bases and J by 2 bases, 7 bases remained unmatched. The CDR3 runs to 16 residues. The CDR3 sequence is CASSRSLAGGQETQYF. CDR3 DNA: TGCGCCAGCAGTCGGTCCCTAGCGGGGGGTCAAGAGACCCAGTACTTC.

The chain recombines TRBV30 with TRBJ2-3; 8 positions agree with TRBD2. J lost 3 bases, V lost 1 base, and 9 bases had no gene match. From germline, CDR1 is GTSNPN and CDR2 SVGIG (reference sequence). CDR3 length: 16 amino acids. CDR3 nucleotide sequence: TGTGCCTGGAGTGGGACCGGGACTAGTTGGACAGATACGCAGTATTTT. Translation gives CAWSGTGTSWTDTQYF.

The rearrangement uses TRBV13 and TRBJ1-1, with unresolved D. V lost 6 bases, J lost 1 base, and 9 bases lay in between. Germline lookup yields CDR1 PRHDT and CDR2 FYEKMQ (reference sequence). The CDR3 extends over 13 amino acids. The CDR3 here is CASRRTENTEAFF. For the CDR3, the DNA is TGTGCCAGCAGGCGTACAGAGAACACTGAAGCTTTCTTT.

This clone came up a few times. DNA of the CDR3: TGCGCCAGCAGCCAAGATCGGGGAGGAACTGAAGCTTTCTTT. Its translation is CASSQDRGGTEAFF. The chain uses TRBV4-1 and TRBJ1-1, with unresolved D. In germline, CDR1 is MGHRA, CDR2 YSYEKL. This CDR3 spans 14 amino acids. V lost 0 bases and J 5 bases, leaving 10 bases between the germline ends.

The chain couples TRBV19 to TRBJ1-1; TRBD1 matches 7 bases. CDR3 length equals 15 residues. Germline CDR1 reads LNHDA; CDR2 reads SQIVND (reference sequence). V was pared by 10 bases and J by 2 bases, with 13 bases of the junction left unmatched. CDR3 in amino acids: CATTPYRGSNTEAFF. The CDR3, as DNA: TGTGCCACTACCCCCTACAGGGGATCTAACACTGAAGCTTTCTTT.

The chain's CDR3 is CATSRQGGRNSPLHF. The CDR3 DNA reads as TGTGCCACCAGCCGCCAAGGGGGGCGAAATTCACCCCTCCACTTT. This chain joins TRBV15 and TRBJ1-6; D is possibly TRBD1 (6 bases). V shed 5 bases and J shed 7 bases, with 15 bases lying between them. The CDR3 runs 15 residues. The V gene's germline CDR1 is LNHNV and CDR2 YYDKDF (reference sequence).

The rearrangement links TRBV6-1 to TRBJ2-7, with D perhaps TRBD2 (6 bases). The V end lost 3 bases, the J end lost 0 bases, and 12 bases lay between the germline ends. The CDR3 has 15 amino acids. CDR1 is MNHNS and CDR2 is SASEGT in the germline V gene. This chain's CDR3 is CASSEEDGSSYEQYF. CDR3 bases: TGTGCCAGCAGTGAGGAGGACGGGAGCTCCTACGAGCAGTACTTC.

This clone appeared a few times. This rearrangement joins TRBV7-9 to TRBJ2-7; D remains ambiguous. This CDR3 has 13 residues. V was pared by 5 bases and J by 5 bases, with 13 bases between. Germline assignment: CDR1 SEHNR and CDR2 FQNEAQ (reference sequence). The CDR3, as DNA: TGTGCCAGCAGCCCGGACCAACGGGACGAGCAGTACTTC. Translated: CASSPDQRDEQYF.

This clone was counted a few times. V gene TRBV10-3 combines with J gene TRBJ1-1; no clear D. V shed 6 bases and J shed 1 base, with 3 bases lying between them. The V gene's germline CDR1 is ENHRY and CDR2 SYGVKD. This CDR3 is built from 11 residues. The CDR3 loop reads CAIRENTEAFF. Written as DNA, the CDR3 is TGTGCCATCAGGGAGAACACTGAAGCTTTCTTT.

This clone was seen a handful of times. V gene TRBV27 combines with J gene TRBJ1-2; 9 nucleotides match TRBD1. The CDR3 runs to 15 residues. Germline V lookup: CDR1 MNHEY, CDR2 SMNVEV (reference sequence). After removal of 0 bases from V and 10 bases from J, the junction contained 9 bases not matched to a gene. For the CDR3, the DNA is TGTGCCAGCAGTTTATCGCGAAGCGGGGACAGGGCCTACACCTTC. Its translation: CASSLSRSGDRAYTF.

This rearrangement joins TRBV5-4 to TRBJ1-2; D gene ambiguous. Germline CDR1 SGHNT, CDR2 YYREEE (reference sequence). Trimming pared 1 base from V and 2 bases from J, leaving 15 bases between. The CDR3 spans 16 residues. CDR3 sequence (DNA): TGTGCCAGCAGCTTGAGGGCAAGGCCCAAAAACTATGGCTACACCTTC. The encoded protein is CASSLRARPKNYGYTF.

The chain recombines TRBV9 with TRBJ2-7, with a weak D call TRBD2 (7 bases). The CDR3 sequence is 15 residues long. Germline V gene data show CDR1 as SGDLS and CDR2 as YYNGEE. V lost 4 bases and J 2 bases, leaving 16 bases between the germline ends. The CDR3 bases are TGTGCCAGCAGCCCCCGGGGGGCTGGAACCTACGAGCAGTACTTC. Residues: CASSPRGAGTYEQYF.

CDR3: CASSQDPGLNVGAFF. The CDR3 region has the DNA TGCGCCAGCAGCCAAGATCCCGGCCTTAACGTCGGGGCTTTCTTT. V and J are TRBV4-1 and TRBJ1-1, with D hard to call. The V gene's germline CDR1 is MGHRA and CDR2 YSYEKL. The CDR3 contains 15 residues. With 0 bases removed from V and 11 bases from J, the gap between germline ends came to 19 bases.

J is TRBJ2-2 and V is TRBV7-3, with 12 bases fitting TRBD1. Germline V gives CDR1 SGHTA, CDR2 FQGTGA. The CDR3 length is 17 residues. V lost 0 bases and J lost 6; bases outside the gene matches: 5. In DNA form, the CDR3 reads TGTGCCAGCAGCTTAACGCGGGACAGGGGGCGGTCCGGGGAGCTGTTTTTT. Protein product: CASSLTRDRGRSGELFF.

V gene TRBV7-2 combines with J gene TRBJ2-2; D perhaps matches TRBD2 (6 bases). Trimming cost V 2 bases and J 7 bases, with 14 bases left between them. Looked up from germline, CDR1 is SGHTA and CDR2 is FQGNSA. This CDR3 contains 15 residues. The DNA of the CDR3 is TGTGCCAGCAGCTTAAGTTGGGGGGTAGGCGGGGAGCTGTTTTTT. It codes for CASSLSWGVGGELFF.

The V and J genes are TRBV5-1 and TRBJ1-4; D is possibly TRBD1 (6 bases). Trimming took off 0 bases at V and 7 bases at J, with 13 bases between the two ends. The V gene's germline CDR1 is SGHRS and CDR2 YFSETQ. The length of the CDR3 is 15 residues. CDR3 sequence (DNA): TGCGCCAGCAGCTTGGCAGGGGATGGGAGTGAAAAACTGTTTTTT. Its protein is CASSLAGDGSEKLFF.

This clone was recorded at least ten times. The chain carries TRBV7-9 and TRBJ1-5; TRBD1 might be the D (6 bases). The CDR3 has 14 amino acids. V was cut by 0 bases and J by 5 bases, with 8 bases left in between. From germline, CDR1 is SEHNR and CDR2 FQNEAQ (reference sequence). The CDR3 spells CASSLANRDQPQHF. Written as DNA, the CDR3 is TGTGCCAGCAGCTTAGCGAACAGGGATCAGCCCCAGCATTTT.

The rearrangement uses TRBV10-2 and TRBJ2-5; possible D gene TRBD1, 5 bases. Trimming pared 7 bases from V and 5 bases from J, leaving 14 bases between. The CDR3 is 13 residues long. Germline CDR1 is WSHSY and CDR2 is SAAADI. DNA of the CDR3: TGCGCCAGCACCGCGACAGTACCCGAGACCCAGTACTTC. It yields the protein CASTATVPETQYF.

The genes are TRBV7-2 and TRBJ2-7; D is unresolved. V was shortened by 6 bases and J by 1 base, with 13 bases between the two germline ends. The CDR3 runs 14 residues. Germline CDR1 SGHTA, CDR2 FQGNSA. The CDR3: CASRVSGPSYEQYF. CDR3 in DNA: TGTGCCAGCAGGGTCTCCGGACCGTCCTACGAGCAGTACTTC.

The chain combines TRBV15 with TRBJ1-1, with D tentatively TRBD1 (6 bases). Trimming removed 0 bases from V and 7 bases from J, with 12 bases in between. This CDR3 region has 14 residues. Germline CDR1 is LNHNV and CDR2 is YYDKDF (reference sequence). The CDR3 region has the DNA TGTGCCACCAGCAGAGATAGGGGGGCCCTTGAAGCTTTCTTT. It codes for CATSRDRGALEAFF.

The J gene is TRBJ2-3, the V gene TRBV6-5; no reliable D call. Germline lookup yields CDR1 MNHEY and CDR2 SVGAGI. This CDR3 is built from 16 residues. The V end lost 0 bases, the J end lost 0 bases, and 10 bases lay between the germline ends. The CDR3 DNA sequence: TGTGCCAGCAGTTACTCGAAAGCAATTAGCACAGATACGCAGTATTTT. This translates into CASSYSKAISTDTQYF.

This chain joins TRBV6-1 and TRBJ2-1; D gene ambiguous. This CDR3 comprises 14 residues. Germline V gives CDR1 MNHNS, CDR2 SASEGT. V lost 2 bases, J lost 5 bases, and 10 bases lay in between. DNA for the CDR3: TGTGCCAGCAGTGAACGGTGGAGTCACAATGAGCAGTTCTTC. As protein: CASSERWSHNEQFF.

As to this clone: Other nucleotide sequences in the sample specify the same CDR3. The CDR3 loop is CASSINQPQHF. The DNA for the CDR3 is TGTGCCAGTAGCATTAATCAGCCCCAGCATTTT. This chain uses TRBV19 with TRBJ1-5; D remains ambiguous. The CDR3 length is 11 residues. Germline assignment: CDR1 LNHDA and CDR2 SQIVND (reference sequence). V was clipped by 6 bases and J by 4 bases, with 4 bases between them.

The chain links TRBV5-4 to TRBJ1-6; D is perhaps TRBD1 (5 bases). Germline assignment: CDR1 SGHNT and CDR2 YYREEE (reference sequence). Trimming left V 2 bases short and J 15 bases short, with 18 bases between. CDR3 length: 14 amino acids. The CDR3 here is CASSFGRDGSNLHF. The CDR3 DNA reads TGTGCCAGCAGCTTTGGGCGGGACGGTTCTAACCTCCACTTT.

This clone showed up just a few times. V and J are TRBV13 and TRBJ2-1, with 11 bases fitting TRBD2. This CDR3 comprises 15 residues. Germline loops: CDR1 PRHDT, CDR2 FYEKMQ (reference sequence). The ends lost 4 bases at V and 8 bases at J; junction bases unmatched: 7. CDR3 DNA sequence: TGTGCCAGCAGCTCGGCTAGCGGGGGGAAGTATGAGCAGTTCTTC. It yields the protein CASSSASGGKYEQFF.